These 27 T cell receptor beta chains originate from one sample sequenced in a study of cytomegalovirus exposure and HLA in healthy donors. The PCR contained 60 Vbeta and 13 Jbeta primers. The method was immunoSEQ multiplex PCR; TCRdb's version includes in-frame clones alone and lacks a portion of them. This table holds some 150,000 clones, about four fifths found once. Specimen: PBMCs. The receptor set was obtained from a male donor in good health and CMV-seronegative.

CDR3 sequence (DNA): TGTGCCTGGAGTGAGTCCGGGGATACGCAGTATTTT. As protein: CAWSESGDTQYF. The gene calls are TRBV30 and TRBJ2-3; D gene uncertain. V was trimmed by 1 base and J by 6 bases, leaving 8 bases between them. There are 12 residues in the CDR3. Germline V lookup: CDR1 GTSNPN, CDR2 SVGIG (reference sequence).

The V and J genes are TRBV5-4 and TRBJ2-1, with TRBD1 matching 7 bases. Germline loops: CDR1 SGHNT, CDR2 YYREEE (reference sequence). Germline trimming cut 0 bases from V and 6 bases from J; bases unmatched to any gene: 0. The CDR3 runs 13 residues. This CDR3 reads CASSLDRGNEQFF. The CDR3 DNA follows: TGTGCCAGCAGCTTGGACAGGGGCAATGAGCAGTTCTTC.

The rearrangement joins TRBV27 to TRBJ2-5, with D possibly matching TRBD1 (5 bases). This CDR3 contains 13 residues. The germline V and J ends were trimmed by 2 bases and 4 bases, with 8 bases remaining between them. Germline V gene lookup returns CDR1 MNHEY and CDR2 SMNVEV (reference sequence). CDR3 nucleotides: TGTGCCAGCAGTTTAAGGGGTGGAGAGACCCAGTACTTC. Translation gives CASSLRGGETQYF.

The chain has TRBV19 and TRBJ2-7, with 9 bases that match TRBD1. This CDR3 is 16 amino acids long. Germline V CDR1 and CDR2: LNHDA, SQIVND (reference sequence). Trimming removed 4 bases from V and 2 bases from J; junction bases left unmatched: 9. Here the CDR3 reads CASSTAIDRGAYEQYF. The DNA for the CDR3 is TGTGCCAGTAGTACGGCGATAGACAGGGGGGCCTACGAGCAGTACTTC.

The chain has TRBV4-3 and TRBJ1-1; D possibly corresponds to TRBD1 (5 bases). CDR3 length: 17 amino acids. Trimming pared 8 bases from V and 0 bases from J, leaving 22 bases between. Germline lookup yields CDR1 LGHNA and CDR2 YSLEER. For the CDR3, the DNA is TGCGCCAGCTCTCAAGATCGGGGGAGTCTAATGAACACTGAAGCTTTCTTT. Protein sequence: CASSQDRGSLMNTEAFF.

This clone was detected once. The J gene is TRBJ1-2, the V gene TRBV19, with a tentative D call TRBD1 (5 bases). Trimming shortened V by 0 bases and J by 8 bases, and 10 bases separated the two germline ends. The CDR3 is 13 residues long. Germline CDR1 is LNHDA and CDR2 is SQIVND (reference sequence). The CDR3 nucleotides are TGTGCCAGTAGTATAGATAAAGGGGTCGGCTACACCTTC. It specifies CASSIDKGVGYTF.

The chain employs TRBV30 and TRBJ1-3; D not certain. The V and J ends lost 3 bases and 4 bases respectively, with 13 bases between them. The CDR3 has 14 amino acids. Per the germline V gene, CDR1 is GTSNPN and CDR2 is SVGIG (reference sequence). The CDR3 nucleotides read TGTGCCTGGAGAGACTATAGGCTCGGAAACACCATATATTTT. It codes for CAWRDYRLGNTIYF.

Only a few counts were recorded for this clone. J is TRBJ1-4 and V is TRBV4-3; 7 nucleotides line up with TRBD1. The junction had 4 bases not matched to a gene; V was cut back by 4 bases and J by 5 bases. The CDR3 is 14 amino acids. CDR1 and CDR2 from the germline V gene are LGHNA and YSLEER. The CDR3 region is CASSRRDSNEKLFF. In DNA, the CDR3 is TGCGCCAGCAGCCGCCGGGACAGCAATGAAAAACTGTTTTTT.

This sequence joins TRBV5-1 and TRBJ1-6, with 9 bases identical to TRBD1. Germline V gene data show CDR1 as SGHRS and CDR2 as YFSETQ. Germline trimming cut 4 bases from V and 3 bases from J; bases unmatched to any gene: 5. This CDR3 comprises 16 residues. DNA of the CDR3: TGCGCCAGCAGCAACGGACAGGGGCGCTATAATTCACCCCTCCACTTT. Its protein is CASSNGQGRYNSPLHF.

This clone was detected a few times. The gene calls are TRBV2 and TRBJ2-2; D may be TRBD1 (6 bases). Germline V gives CDR1 SNHLY, CDR2 FYNNEI. V lost 8 bases, J lost 5 bases, and 12 bases lay in between. The CDR3 runs to 13 residues. In DNA form, the CDR3 reads TGTGCCAGCTATTCTAGGGGGACCGGGGAGCTGTTTTTT. Translating gives CASYSRGTGELFF. Supplemented by reference TRBV2 and TRBJ2-2, the full variable domain reads EPEVTQTPSHQVTQMGQEVILRCVPISNHLYFYWYRQILGQKVEFLVSFYNNEISEKSEIFDDQFSVERPDGSNFTLKIRSTKLEDSAMYFCASYSRGTGELFFGEGSRLTVL.

The genes are TRBV10-1 and TRBJ1-2, with 7 bases identical to TRBD1. The V gene end was trimmed by 6 bases and the J gene end by 7 bases; junction bases not matched to a gene: 5. The germline CDR1 and CDR2 sequences are WNHNN and SYGVQD (reference sequence). The CDR3 loop spans 12 amino acids. Here the CDR3 reads CASRPGQTGYTF. CDR3 DNA: TGCGCCAGCAGGCCGGGACAGACTGGCTACACCTTC.

The chain combines TRBV27 with TRBJ1-6, with TRBD1 matching over 7 bases. The CDR3 spans 18 residues. From germline, CDR1 is MNHEY and CDR2 SMNVEV (reference sequence). The junction had 15 bases not matched to a gene; V was cut back by 5 bases and J by 5 bases. The CDR3 nucleotides are TGTGCCAGCAGTCTTCAGGTTTTCCCGGGACAGAATAATTCACCCCTCCACTTT. Residues: CASSLQVFPGQNNSPLHF.

As concerns this clone: Other DNA sequences in the same sample also yield this CDR3. This chain joins TRBV7-2 and TRBJ2-7; a possible D gene is TRBD1 (5 bases). Trimming shortened V by 0 bases and J by 2 bases, and 8 bases separated the two germline ends. The CDR3 extends over 14 amino acids. Germline CDR1 SGHTA, CDR2 FQGNSA. In DNA, the CDR3 is TGTGCCAGCAGCTTAGCAGGGGCCCCCTACGAGCAGTACTTC. It is translated as CASSLAGAPYEQYF.

The count of this clone is one. The V call is TRBV5-5, the J call TRBJ1-2; D ambiguous. This CDR3 region has 13 residues. Per the germline V gene, CDR1 is SGHKS and CDR2 is YYEKEE (reference sequence). Trimming took off 2 bases at V and 5 bases at J, with 10 bases between the two ends. The CDR3 spells CASSFTAEYGYTF. The CDR3 DNA follows: TGTGCCAGCAGCTTCACGGCGGAGTATGGCTACACCTTC.

The V call is TRBV6-1, the J call TRBJ1-2; 7 bases are a match to TRBD1. Germline loops: CDR1 MNHNS, CDR2 SASEGT. The CDR3 loop spans 15 amino acids. J lost 4 bases, V lost 5 bases, and 10 bases had no gene match. CDR3 region: CASSSPPGQSYGYTF. In DNA form, the CDR3 reads TGTGCCAGCAGTTCCCCGCCGGGACAGTCCTATGGCTACACCTTC.

The gene calls are TRBV19 and TRBJ2-1; 9 bases are shared with TRBD2. V was clipped by 4 bases and J by 9 bases; unmatched bases: 7. The CDR3 contains 14 residues. Germline V lookup: CDR1 LNHDA, CDR2 SQIVND (reference sequence). Here the CDR3 DNA reads TGTGCCAGTAGTAATGGCGGGGGGGCCCCTGAGCAGTTCTTC. Translating gives CASSNGGGAPEQFF.

The chain carries TRBV29-1 and TRBJ2-1; D ambiguous. V lost 4 bases and J 0 bases, leaving 13 bases between the germline ends. Germline CDR1 reads SQVTM; CDR2 reads ANQGSEA. The CDR3 sequence is 15 residues long. The CDR3 loop reads CSVGSSPSSYNEQFF. CDR3 nucleotides: TGCAGCGTTGGGTCGTCGCCCAGCTCCTACAATGAGCAGTTCTTC.

The genes are TRBV7-6 and TRBJ2-3, with 7 bases lining up with TRBD1. CDR3 length: 17 residues. Per germline, CDR1 SGHVS and CDR2 FNYEAQ. V was pared by 1 base and J by 4 bases, with 11 bases of the junction left unmatched. The chain's CDR3 is CASSLVRTGQTPDTQYF. The CDR3 bases are TGTGCCAGCAGCTTAGTCCGGACAGGTCAGACCCCAGATACGCAGTATTTT.

This rearrangement joins TRBV5-6 to TRBJ1-1; 10 bases align to TRBD1. There are 14 residues in the CDR3. Trimming took 4 bases from V and 5 from J; bases not matched to a gene: 5. The germline V gene has CDR1 SGHDT and CDR2 YYEEEE. CDR3 DNA sequence: TGTGCCAGCAGCGTAGGGACAGGGGTTACTGAAGCTTTCTTT. The encoded protein is CASSVGTGVTEAFF.

The chain combines TRBV27 with TRBJ1-2, with 9 bases lining up with TRBD1. The germline V gene has CDR1 MNHEY and CDR2 SMNVEV (reference sequence). The CDR3 is 13 residues long. V shed 7 bases, J shed 6 bases, and the junction held 6 bases outside the gene matches. CDR3 nucleotide sequence: TGTGCCAGCACCCGGACAGGGGAACATGGCTACACCTTC. It codes for CASTRTGEHGYTF.

This clone has more than one count but fewer than ten. The CDR3 DNA is TGCAGCTCCAGGACAGAACGGGCTGAAGCTTTCTTT. Translating it yields CSSRTERAEAFF. The chain employs TRBV29-1 and TRBJ1-1, with D tentatively TRBD1 (6 bases). The CDR3 has 12 residues. The germline gives CDR1 SQVTM, CDR2 ANQGSEA. V dropped 8 bases and J dropped 6 bases, with 16 bases sitting between them.

Note on this clone: The sample holds other DNA sequences that translate to the same CDR3. The chain recombines TRBV27 with TRBJ1-2; TRBD1 agrees at 8 bases. Germline V CDR1 and CDR2: MNHEY, SMNVEV (reference sequence). The trim removed 6 bases at V and 5 bases at J, leaving 8 bases unmatched. This CDR3 is built from 14 residues. CDR3 region: CASRITGGAYGYTF. The CDR3 DNA follows: TGTGCCAGCAGGATAACAGGGGGTGCGTATGGCTACACCTTC.

In regard to this clone: One end of the junction is discordant with germline, which a read error may explain. The gene calls are TRBV7-9 and TRBJ2-7; TRBD1 aligns across 7 bases. This CDR3 contains 12 residues. Germline V CDR1 and CDR2: SEHNR, FQNEAQ (reference sequence). CDR3 amino acids: CSSGRTGDEQYF. Here the CDR3 DNA reads TGTTCCAGCGGCAGAACAGGGGACGAGCAGTACTTC.

The V gene is TRBV10-3, the J gene TRBJ1-3, with D perhaps TRBD1 (5 bases). Trimming shortened V by 11 bases and J by 4 bases, and 18 bases separated the two germline ends. Germline V gives CDR1 ENHRY, CDR2 SYGVKD. The CDR3 is 14 amino acids. The chain's CDR3 is CAARAQGAGNTIYF. The CDR3 DNA reads TGTGCCGCCCGGGCCCAGGGCGCCGGAAACACCATATATTTT.

The chain carries TRBV5-6 and TRBJ1-1; D is uncertain. This CDR3 contains 13 residues. V was pared by 1 base and J by 1 base, with 5 bases between. Per the germline V gene, CDR1 is SGHDT and CDR2 is YYEEEE. The CDR3 DNA reads as TGTGCCAGCAGCTTGACAGCGAACACTGAAGCTTTCTTT. It encodes CASSLTANTEAFF. The full variable domain, rest sourced from reference TRBV5-6 and TRBJ1-1, is DAGVTQSPTHLIKTRGQQVTLRCSPKSGHDTVSWYQQALGQGPQFIFQYYEEEERQRGNFPDRFSGHQFPNYSSELNVNALLLGDSALYLCASSLTANTEAFFGQGTRLTVV.

The chain joins TRBV19 to TRBJ1-1, with TRBD1 as a possible D gene (5 bases). CDR3 length: 15 amino acids. The V gene lost 0 bases and the J gene lost 10 bases, with 18 bases spanning the gap. Germline CDR1 and CDR2: LNHDA and SQIVND (reference sequence). In DNA form, the CDR3 reads TGTGCCAGTAGTATAGATCATGACAGCAAGGCCGCAGCTTTCTTT. This encodes CASSIDHDSKAAAFF.

This sequence joins TRBV7-2 and TRBJ1-1; 7 nucleotides match TRBD1. Per germline, CDR1 SGHTA and CDR2 FQGNSA. The CDR3 has 14 residues. The ends lost 5 bases at V and 5 bases at J; junction bases unmatched: 8. The CDR3 DNA is TGTGCCAGCAGCCCCGACAGGGCCCGTACTGAAGCTTTCTTT. This encodes CASSPDRARTEAFF.